What follows are 32 T cell receptor beta chains derived from one specimen sequenced in a study of cytomegalovirus exposure and HLA in healthy donors. PCR employed 60 Vbeta and 13 Jbeta primers. Profiled with immunoSEQ multiplex PCR; TCRdb holds only in-frame clones, not every one. The sample consists of some 250,000 clones, 82% of them appearing once. Sequenced input: PBMCs. The receptors come from a woman in her 40s in good health and CMV-seropositive.

In nucleotides, the CDR3 is TGTGCCTGGAGAAACCCCGGACAGGGTTGGTACTTC. It translates to CAWRNPGQGWYF. The rearrangement uses TRBV30 and TRBJ2-7, with 8 bases identical to TRBD1. Trimming took 3 bases from V and 12 from J; bases not matched to a gene: 10. Germline V lookup: CDR1 GTSNPN, CDR2 SVGIG (reference sequence). CDR3 length: 12 residues.

This chain connects TRBV29-1 to TRBJ2-2; D might be TRBD1 (6 bases). V lost 7 bases to trimming and J lost 7 bases, with 13 bases between them. The CDR3 is 12 residues long. Germline values: CDR1 SQVTM, CDR2 ANQGSEA. CDR3 loop: CSGKNRVGELFF. The CDR3 DNA sequence: TGCAGCGGAAAAAACAGGGTCGGGGAGCTGTTTTTT.

The chain employs TRBV10-1 and TRBJ2-7; 7 bases agree with TRBD1. This CDR3 comprises 15 residues. Germline values: CDR1 WNHNN, CDR2 SYGVQD (reference sequence). Losses at the gene ends were 6 bases for V and 3 bases for J; bases not matched to a gene: 11. The CDR3, as DNA: TGCGCCAGCAGCTCCAGACAGGGCCGCCTCTACGAGCAGTACTTC. Translated, it gives CASSSRQGRLYEQYF.

The CDR3 DNA is TGTGCCAGCTCCCGTGAAGGGGATAACTATGGCTACACCTTC. Translation: CASSREGDNYGYTF. The chain combines TRBV18 with TRBJ1-2; D perhaps matches TRBD1 (5 bases). V shed 6 bases and J shed 1 base, with 12 bases lying between them. Germline assignment: CDR1 KGHSH and CDR2 LQKENI. The CDR3 spans 14 residues.

The chain uses TRBV6-1 and TRBJ2-3; D is perhaps TRBD1 (5 bases). V was shortened by 7 bases and J by 0 bases, with 14 bases between the two germline ends. There are 15 residues in the CDR3. From germline, CDR1 is MNHNS and CDR2 SASEGT. This CDR3 is CASILDSPSTDTQYF. CDR3 bases: TGTGCCAGCATCCTTGACAGCCCTAGCACAGATACGCAGTATTTT.

This chain uses TRBV7-9 with TRBJ2-1; 9 bases fit TRBD2. Germline loops: CDR1 SEHNR, CDR2 FQNEAQ (reference sequence). Unmatched junction bases numbered 20, after V lost 4 bases and J lost 7 bases. This CDR3 has 19 amino acids. CDR3 amino acids: CASSSQAGLAGGPQNEQFF. CDR3 in DNA: TGTGCCAGCAGCTCCCAAGCTGGTTTGGCGGGGGGGCCTCAGAATGAGCAGTTCTTC.

The chain uses TRBV15 and TRBJ2-6; tentatively, D is TRBD1 (5 bases). Trimming cost V 1 base and J 1 base, with 5 bases left between them. The CDR3 runs to 15 residues. From germline, CDR1 is LNHNV and CDR2 YYDKDF (reference sequence). The CDR3 nucleotides are TGTGCCACCAGCAGAGCAGGGTCTGGGGCCAACGTCCTGACTTTC. Amino acids: CATSRAGSGANVLTF.

This rearrangement joins TRBV5-4 to TRBJ1-1; TRBD1 is a possible D gene (6 bases). Trimming took 3 bases from V and 1 from J, leaving 16 bases between them. The CDR3 sequence is 16 residues long. Germline CDR1 SGHNT, CDR2 YYREEE (reference sequence). The CDR3 spells CASSSQNPGQNTEAFF. The CDR3 DNA sequence: TGTGCCAGCAGCTCCCAAAATCCGGGACAGAACACTGAAGCTTTCTTT.

The rearrangement uses TRBV7-9 and TRBJ2-1; 9 positions agree with TRBD2. This CDR3 spans 17 amino acids. The ends lost 1 base at V and 8 bases at J; junction bases unmatched: 12. Germline lookup yields CDR1 SEHNR and CDR2 FQNEAQ (reference sequence). DNA of the CDR3: TGTGCCAGCAGCTTAGTTGCGCTAGCGGGAAGGAGGGATGAGCAGTTCTTC. Its protein is CASSLVALAGRRDEQFF.

The chain combines TRBV30 with TRBJ2-5, with D possibly TRBD1 on 5 matching bases. Matching the DNA end better, TRBJ2-7 makes the J call doubtful. CDR3 length: 13 amino acids. CDR1 GTSNPN and CDR2 SVGIG come from the germline V gene (reference sequence). The DNA for the CDR3 is TGTGCCTGGAGTGTAGGGGATCCCTACGAGCAGTACTTC. Its translation is CAWSVGDPYEQYF.

Notes on this clone: The same CDR3 arises from other DNA sequences in this sample as well. This chain connects TRBV4-3 to TRBJ2-3, with 10 bases aligning to TRBD2. The junction had 1 base not matched to a gene; V was cut back by 3 bases and J by 1 base. Germline loops: CDR1 LGHNA, CDR2 YSLEER. The CDR3 loop spans 15 amino acids. The CDR3 nucleotides are TGCGCCAGCAGCCATACTAGCGGGGGCACAGATACGCAGTATTTT. Translating it yields CASSHTSGGTDTQYF.

This sequence joins TRBV5-1 and TRBJ2-1, with 7 bases matching TRBD2. J gave up 7 bases and V 4 bases, and 14 bases lay outside the gene matches. Germline V CDR1 and CDR2: SGHRS, YFSETQ. This CDR3 is 16 amino acids long. In nucleotides, the CDR3 is TGCGCCAGCAGCCCCGATGGGCGGGAGTCGGGGAATGAGCAGTTCTTC. It translates to CASSPDGRESGNEQFF.

V gene TRBV9 combines with J gene TRBJ2-3; TRBD2 aligns across 7 bases. In germline, CDR1 is SGDLS, CDR2 YYNGEE. CDR3 length: 16 residues. After removal of 0 bases from V and 0 bases from J, the junction contained 4 bases not matched to a gene. CDR3 nucleotide sequence: TGTGCCAGCAGCGTAGGGGGGGGTCGTAGCACAGATACGCAGTATTTT. Amino acid sequence: CASSVGGGRSTDTQYF.

This clone turned up a few times. The V and J genes are TRBV12-1 and TRBJ1-2; no check of the table's D call, TRBD1, against the DNA was made. TRBV12-1 is deemed a pseudogene. The CDR3 loop spans 13 amino acids. Here the CDR3 DNA reads TGTGCCAGCAGCCCCAGGGGTGACTATGGCTACACCTTC. Its protein product is CASSPRGDYGYTF.

The rearrangement links TRBV6-5 to TRBJ2-7; 9 bases match TRBD2. Unmatched junction bases numbered 5, after V lost 6 bases and J lost 2 bases. This CDR3 is 14 amino acids long. Per the germline V gene, CDR1 is MNHEY and CDR2 is SVGAGI. CDR3 nucleotides: TGTGCCAGCAGCCCTCTAGCGGGGCCCTACGAGCAGTACTTC. This codes for CASSPLAGPYEQYF.

The V call is TRBV6-1, the J call TRBJ2-5; maybe TRBD1 (6 bases). Germline V lookup: CDR1 MNHNS, CDR2 SASEGT. This CDR3 has 15 amino acids. Trimming shortened V by 6 bases and J by 7 bases, and 21 bases separated the two germline ends. The CDR3: CASRGASSATGTQYF. The CDR3, as DNA: TGTGCCAGCAGGGGGGCGAGCTCTGCAACGGGGACCCAGTACTTC.

The chain carries TRBV30 and TRBJ2-3; maybe TRBD2 (5 bases). Germline lookup yields CDR1 GTSNPN and CDR2 SVGIG (reference sequence). The CDR3 covers 14 residues. V was trimmed by 5 bases and J by 0 bases, leaving 12 bases between them. CDR3 nucleotides: TGTGCCTGGTCTGGACTGTCGAGCACAGATACGCAGTATTTT. Its protein product is CAWSGLSSTDTQYF. Together with reference TRBV30 and TRBJ2-3, the CDR3 gives the full variable domain: SQTIHQWPATLVQPVGSPLSLECTVEGTSNPNLYWYRQAAGRGLQLLFYSVGIGQISSEVPQNLSASRPQDRQFILSSKKLLLSDSGFYLCAWSGLSSTDTQYFGPGTRLTVL.

This clone has just a few counts. This chain joins TRBV27 and TRBJ1-1, with D uncertain. CDR3 length: 11 residues. Germline lookup yields CDR1 MNHEY and CDR2 SMNVEV (reference sequence). Trimming cost V 7 bases and J 1 base, with 4 bases left between them. CDR3 coding DNA: TGTGCCAGCATCCGGAACACTGAAGCTTTCTTT. Translation: CASIRNTEAFF.

The CDR3 loop is CASTLEIRGTEAFF. The CDR3 bases are TGCGCCAGCACCCTAGAAATTAGAGGCACTGAAGCTTTCTTT. The chain combines TRBV5-1 with TRBJ1-1, with no clear D. CDR1 and CDR2 from the germline V gene are SGHRS and YFSETQ. This CDR3 contains 14 residues. V was pared by 6 bases and J by 4 bases, with 16 bases between.

This clone was counted once. This rearrangement joins TRBV28 to TRBJ1-3, with a weak D call TRBD1 (6 bases). The length of the CDR3 is 14 residues. V was clipped by 7 bases and J by 2 bases, with 12 bases between them. CDR1 is MDHEN and CDR2 is SYDVKM in the germline V gene. DNA of the CDR3: TGTGCCAGCACCGAACAGGGTACTGGAAACACCATATATTTT. Translated: CASTEQGTGNTIYF.

The V call is TRBV18, the J call TRBJ2-3, with a tentative D call TRBD1 (5 bases). CDR3 length: 14 residues. The germline V gene has CDR1 KGHSH and CDR2 LQKENI. V was trimmed by 0 bases and J by 6 bases, leaving 10 bases between them. The CDR3 loop is CASSPPGAMDTQYF. CDR3 coding DNA: TGTGCCAGCTCACCACCAGGGGCGATGGATACGCAGTATTTT.

This rearrangement joins TRBV18 to TRBJ2-6; D remains ambiguous. V was pared by 6 bases and J by 0 bases, with 3 bases between. Germline lookup yields CDR1 KGHSH and CDR2 LQKENI. The CDR3 extends over 13 amino acids. The CDR3 loop is CASSLSGANVLTF. The CDR3, as DNA: TGTGCCAGCTCCCTCTCTGGGGCCAACGTCCTGACTTTC.

The chain employs TRBV19 and TRBJ2-7; 7 bases line up with TRBD2. Germline V gene data show CDR1 as LNHDA and CDR2 as SQIVND (reference sequence). The J segment lost 6 bases and the V segment lost 0 bases, leaving 2 bases of the junction unmatched. This CDR3 comprises 13 residues. Here the CDR3 DNA reads TGTGCCAGTAGTATAGATGGGGGGGGCGAGCAGTACTTC. Its protein product is CASSIDGGGEQYF.

V and J are TRBV5-1 and TRBJ1-4, with D uncertain. CDR3 length: 13 amino acids. Germline assignment: CDR1 SGHRS and CDR2 YFSETQ. V lost 5 bases and J 0 bases, leaving 5 bases between the germline ends. DNA of the CDR3: TGCGCCAGCAGTCAGGCAACTAATGAAAAACTGTTTTTT. Translation: CASSQATNEKLFF.

This chain uses TRBV4-1 with TRBJ2-3; 7 bases match TRBD1. The germline CDR1 and CDR2 sequences are MGHRA and YSYEKL. The CDR3 contains 19 residues. Trimming cost V 0 bases and J 3 bases; bases outside gene matches: 15. The CDR3 loop reads CASSQDWDKTGLWTDTQYF. The CDR3 DNA follows: TGCGCCAGCAGCCAAGATTGGGACAAGACAGGGTTATGGACAGATACGCAGTATTTT.

This chain uses TRBV2 with TRBJ1-1, with D possibly matching TRBD1 (6 bases). Germline CDR1 and CDR2: SNHLY and FYNNEI. The CDR3 runs to 14 residues. The germline V and J ends were trimmed by 9 bases and 1 base, with 15 bases remaining between them. The CDR3 sequence is CARRGRQENTEAFF. The CDR3 nucleotides read TGTGCCAGGAGGGGGAGACAGGAGAACACTGAAGCTTTCTTT.

The chain employs TRBV30 and TRBJ2-1, with TRBD2 identical over 10 bases. The germline CDR1 and CDR2 sequences are GTSNPN and SVGIG (reference sequence). There are 18 residues in the CDR3. V was pared by 0 bases and J by 4 bases, with 12 bases of the junction left unmatched. The DNA of the CDR3 is TGTGCCTGGAGTGTATCCCAGCGGGAGGGCCTTGGGTACAATGAGCAGTTCTTC. Amino acids: CAWSVSQREGLGYNEQFF.

This chain uses TRBV7-2 with TRBJ1-2, with 8 bases lining up with TRBD1. Per the germline V gene, CDR1 is SGHTA and CDR2 is FQGNSA. V shed 5 bases and J 6 bases; nucleotides not matched to a gene: 5. The length of the CDR3 is 13 residues. CDR3 protein: CASSAKTGDGYTF. DNA of the CDR3: TGTGCCAGCAGCGCGAAGACAGGGGATGGCTACACCTTC. Drawing the rest from reference TRBV7-2 and TRBJ1-2, the complete variable domain is GAGVSQSPSNKVTEKGKDVELRCDPISGHTALYWYRQSLGQGLEFLIYFQGNSAPDKSGLPSDRFSAERTGGSVSTLTIQRTQQEDSAVYLCASSAKTGDGYTFGSGTRLTVV.

The chain couples TRBV18 to TRBJ1-4, with 8 bases aligning to TRBD1. J lost 6 bases, V lost 6 bases, and 9 bases had no gene match. CDR1 is KGHSH, CDR2 LQKENI, per germline. CDR3 length: 15 amino acids. CDR3 nucleotide sequence: TGTGCCAGCTCCTGGGGGTCGGGACAGGATGAAAAACTGTTTTTT. It encodes CASSWGSGQDEKLFF.

This clone was seen a handful of times. V is TRBV7-3 and J is TRBJ2-2; TRBD2 agrees at 7 bases. CDR3 length: 14 residues. V dropped 5 bases and J dropped 3; count of bases not matched to a gene: 3. Germline V gene sequence: CDR1 SGHTA, CDR2 FQGTGA. The CDR3 DNA reads TGTGCCAGCAGCCGGGGGGTATACACCGGGGAGCTGTTTTTT. This sequence encodes CASSRGVYTGELFF.

The rearrangement uses TRBV2 and TRBJ2-7; possibly TRBD2 for D (5 bases). Trimming took 11 bases from V and 9 from J, leaving 32 bases between them. This CDR3 spans 16 amino acids. Per germline, CDR1 SNHLY and CDR2 FYNNEI. CDR3 in DNA: TGTGCCTCGACCCGGGGAAGCATGCTAGCTAGTGAGGGGCAGTACTTC. Its protein product is CASTRGSMLASEGQYF.

This clone occurred once. Germline and junction disagree at one end, which may indicate a read error. This chain joins TRBV7-2 and TRBJ2-3; 8 bases match TRBD2. CDR1 is SGHTA, CDR2 FQGNSA, per germline. The CDR3 is made up of 16 amino acids. The CDR3 coding sequence is TGTGCCAGCAGCTTAGGAAGGAGCGGGGGCACTGATACGCAGTATTTT. This sequence encodes CASSLGRSGGTDTQYF.